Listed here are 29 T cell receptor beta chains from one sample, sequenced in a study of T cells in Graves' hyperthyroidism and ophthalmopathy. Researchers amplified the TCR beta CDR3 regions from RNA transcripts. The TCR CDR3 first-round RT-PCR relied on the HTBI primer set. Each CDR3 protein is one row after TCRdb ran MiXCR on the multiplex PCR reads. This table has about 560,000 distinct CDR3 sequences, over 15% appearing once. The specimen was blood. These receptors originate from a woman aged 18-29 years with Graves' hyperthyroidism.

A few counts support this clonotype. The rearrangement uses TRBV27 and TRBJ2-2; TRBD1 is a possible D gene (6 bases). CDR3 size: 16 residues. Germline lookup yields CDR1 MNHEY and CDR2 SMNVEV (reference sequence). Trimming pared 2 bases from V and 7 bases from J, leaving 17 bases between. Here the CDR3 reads CASSLRAGVKGGELFF. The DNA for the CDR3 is TGTGCCAGCAGTTTACGGGCAGGGGTAAAGGGCGGGGAGCTGTTTTTT.

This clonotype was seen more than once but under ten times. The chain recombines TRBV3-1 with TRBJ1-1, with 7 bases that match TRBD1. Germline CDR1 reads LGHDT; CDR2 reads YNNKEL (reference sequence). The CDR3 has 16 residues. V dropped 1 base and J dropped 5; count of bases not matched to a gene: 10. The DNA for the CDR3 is TGTGCCAGCAGCCAAGTCGTAAGGGGGCTCGGGACTGAAGCTTTCTTT. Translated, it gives CASSQVVRGLGTEAFF. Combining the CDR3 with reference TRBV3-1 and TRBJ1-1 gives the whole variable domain DTAVSQTPKYLVTQMGNDKSIKCEQNLGHDTMYWYKQDSKKFLKIMFSYNNKELIINETVPNRFSPKSPDKAHLNLHINSLELGDSAVYFCASSQVVRGLGTEAFFGQGTRLTVV.

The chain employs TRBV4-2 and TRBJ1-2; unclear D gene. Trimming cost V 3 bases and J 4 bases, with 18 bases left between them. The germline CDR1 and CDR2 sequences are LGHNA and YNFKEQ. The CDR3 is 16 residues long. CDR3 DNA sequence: TGTGCCAGCAGCCAGCCGATAGGAGGTAAACGCTATGGCTACACCTTC. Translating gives CASSQPIGGKRYGYTF.

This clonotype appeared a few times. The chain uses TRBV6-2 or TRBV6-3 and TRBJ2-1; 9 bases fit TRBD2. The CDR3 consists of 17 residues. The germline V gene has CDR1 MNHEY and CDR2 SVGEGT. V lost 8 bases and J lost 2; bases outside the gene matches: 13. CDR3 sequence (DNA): TGTGCCAGCGCCAAGCGGGAGGCCCTAGGGGCCTACAATGAGCAGTTCTTC. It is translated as CASAKREALGAYNEQFF.

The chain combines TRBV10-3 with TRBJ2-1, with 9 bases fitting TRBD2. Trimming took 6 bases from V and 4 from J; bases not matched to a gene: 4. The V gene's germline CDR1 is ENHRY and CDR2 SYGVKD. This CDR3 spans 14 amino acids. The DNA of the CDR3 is TGTGCCATCAGGGGACTAGCCCAATACAATGAGCAGTTCTTC. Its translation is CAIRGLAQYNEQFF.

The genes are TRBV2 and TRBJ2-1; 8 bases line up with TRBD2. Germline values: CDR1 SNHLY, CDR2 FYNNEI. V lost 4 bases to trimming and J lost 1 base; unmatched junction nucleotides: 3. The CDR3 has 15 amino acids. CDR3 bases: TGTGCCAGCAGTGCGGGGGGGCTATCCTACAATGAGCAGTTCTTC. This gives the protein CASSAGGLSYNEQFF.

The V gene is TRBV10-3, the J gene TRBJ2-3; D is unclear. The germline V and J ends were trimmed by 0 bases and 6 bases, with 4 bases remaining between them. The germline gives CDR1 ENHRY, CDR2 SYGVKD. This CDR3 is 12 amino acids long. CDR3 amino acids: CAISESVDTQYF. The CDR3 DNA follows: TGTGCCATCAGTGAGTCGGTGGATACGCAGTATTTT.

CDR3 nucleotide sequence: TGTGCCAGCTCCCCTGGGAAGGGCCCAGGCTACGAGCAGTACTTC. Its translation is CASSPGKGPGYEQYF. The chain employs TRBV18 and TRBJ2-7; D not resolved. CDR3 length: 15 residues. The V and J ends lost 6 bases and 3 bases respectively, with 18 bases between them. Germline values: CDR1 KGHSH, CDR2 LQKENI. The full variable domain, its missing parts supplied by reference TRBV18 and TRBJ2-7, is NAGVMQNPRHLVRRRGQEARLRCSPMKGHSHVYWYRQLPEEGLKFMVYLQKENIIDESGMPKERFSAEFPKEGPSILRIQQVVRGDSAAYFCASSPGKGPGYEQYFGPGTRLTVT.

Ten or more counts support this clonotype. DNA for the CDR3: TGCGCCAGCAGCTTGGAGGCAGGGAATCAGCCCCAGCATTTT. This sequence encodes CASSLEAGNQPQHF. V is TRBV5-1 and J is TRBJ1-5; TRBD1 is a possible D gene (5 bases). Germline CDR1 is SGHRS and CDR2 is YFSETQ. Trimming stripped 0 bases from V and 4 bases from J, with 8 bases between. The CDR3 sequence is 14 residues long.

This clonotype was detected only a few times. CDR3 nucleotide sequence: TGTGCCAGCAGCTTATTGGGGGGAGGCTCTGGAAACACCATATATTTT. Protein sequence: CASSLLGGGSGNTIYF. The V and J genes are TRBV7-2 and TRBJ1-3; weak D call: TRBD1 (5 bases). CDR1 is SGHTA, CDR2 FQGNSA, per germline. V was clipped by 2 bases and J by 0 bases, with 11 bases between them. CDR3 size: 16 residues. The full variable domain, completed using reference TRBV7-2 and TRBJ1-3, is GAGVSQSPSNKVTEKGKDVELRCDPISGHTALYWYRQSLGQGLEFLIYFQGNSAPDKSGLPSDRFSAERTGGSVSTLTIQRTQQEDSAVYLCASSLLGGGSGNTIYFGEGSWLTVV.

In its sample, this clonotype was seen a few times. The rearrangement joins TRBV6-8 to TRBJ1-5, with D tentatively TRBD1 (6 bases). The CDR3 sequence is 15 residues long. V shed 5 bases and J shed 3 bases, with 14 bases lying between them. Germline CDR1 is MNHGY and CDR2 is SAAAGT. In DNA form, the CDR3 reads TGTGCCAGCAGTCAGGGGTTCAAAGACAATCAGCCCCAGCATTTT. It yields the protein CASSQGFKDNQPQHF.

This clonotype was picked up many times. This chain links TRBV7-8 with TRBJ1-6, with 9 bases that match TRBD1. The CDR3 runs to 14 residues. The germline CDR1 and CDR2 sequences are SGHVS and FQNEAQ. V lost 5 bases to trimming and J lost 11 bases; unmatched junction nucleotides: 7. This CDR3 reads CASSPGTGFTPLHF. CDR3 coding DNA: TGTGCCAGCAGCCCCGGGACAGGGTTTACACCCCTCCACTTT.

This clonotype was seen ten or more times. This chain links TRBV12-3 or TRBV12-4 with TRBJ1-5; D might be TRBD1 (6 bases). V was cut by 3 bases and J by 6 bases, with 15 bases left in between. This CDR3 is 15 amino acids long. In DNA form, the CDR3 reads TGTGCCAGCAGTTTGCGAGGGGGGGCATCTCAGCCCCAGCATTTT. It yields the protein CASSLRGGASQPQHF.

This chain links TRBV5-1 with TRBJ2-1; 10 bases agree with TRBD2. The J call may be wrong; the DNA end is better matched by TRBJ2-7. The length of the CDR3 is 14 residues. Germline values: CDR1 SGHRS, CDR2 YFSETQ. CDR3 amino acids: CASSLLAGYNEQYF. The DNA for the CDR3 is TGCGCCAGCAGCTTACTAGCGGGGTACAATGAGCAGTACTTC.

Written as DNA, the CDR3 is TGTGCCAGCAGCCAAATAGTATTCAGCAGTTTGGGAAACACCATATATTTT. It specifies CASSQIVFSSLGNTIYF. V and J are TRBV3-1 and TRBJ1-3; D is ambiguous. This CDR3 spans 17 amino acids. Germline V CDR1 and CDR2: LGHDT, YNNKEL (reference sequence). The V gene lost 2 bases and the J gene lost 4 bases, with 18 bases spanning the gap.

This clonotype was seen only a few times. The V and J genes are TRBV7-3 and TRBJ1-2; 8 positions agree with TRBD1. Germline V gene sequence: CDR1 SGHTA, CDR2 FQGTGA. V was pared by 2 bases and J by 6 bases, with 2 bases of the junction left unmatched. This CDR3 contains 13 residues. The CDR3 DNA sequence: TGTGCCAGCAGCTTATCAGGGGGCGATGGCTACACCTTC. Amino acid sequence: CASSLSGGDGYTF.

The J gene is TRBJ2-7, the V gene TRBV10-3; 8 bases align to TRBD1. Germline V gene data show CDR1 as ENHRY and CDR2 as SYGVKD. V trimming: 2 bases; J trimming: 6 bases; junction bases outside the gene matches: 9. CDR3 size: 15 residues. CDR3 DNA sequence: TGTGCCATCAGTGAGACGGGACAGGTGATTGGCGAGCAGTACTTC. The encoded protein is CAISETGQVIGEQYF.

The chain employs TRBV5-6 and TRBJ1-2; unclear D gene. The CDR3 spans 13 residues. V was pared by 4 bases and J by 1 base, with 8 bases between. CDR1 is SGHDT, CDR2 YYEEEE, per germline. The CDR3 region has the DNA TGTGCCAGCAGCCGGGATCATAACTATGGCTACACCTTC. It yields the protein CASSRDHNYGYTF. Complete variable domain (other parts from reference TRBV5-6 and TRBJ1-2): DAGVTQSPTHLIKTRGQQVTLRCSPKSGHDTVSWYQQALGQGPQFIFQYYEEEERQRGNFPDRFSGHQFPNYSSELNVNALLLGDSALYLCASSRDHNYGYTFGSGTRLTVV.

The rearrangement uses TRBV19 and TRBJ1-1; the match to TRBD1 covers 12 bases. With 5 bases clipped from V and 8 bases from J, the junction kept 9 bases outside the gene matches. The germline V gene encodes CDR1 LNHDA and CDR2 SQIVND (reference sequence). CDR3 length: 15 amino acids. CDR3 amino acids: CASSPGGTGGWEAFF. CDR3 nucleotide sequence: TGTGCCAGTAGTCCTGGCGGGACAGGGGGCTGGGAAGCTTTCTTT.

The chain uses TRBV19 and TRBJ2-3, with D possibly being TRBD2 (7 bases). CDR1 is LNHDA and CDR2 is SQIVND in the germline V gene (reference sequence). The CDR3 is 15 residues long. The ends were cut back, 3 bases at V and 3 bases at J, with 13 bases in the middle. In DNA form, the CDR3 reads TGTGCCAGTAGTATGGGGGGGGGCACGACAGATACGCAGTATTTT. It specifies CASSMGGGTTDTQYF.

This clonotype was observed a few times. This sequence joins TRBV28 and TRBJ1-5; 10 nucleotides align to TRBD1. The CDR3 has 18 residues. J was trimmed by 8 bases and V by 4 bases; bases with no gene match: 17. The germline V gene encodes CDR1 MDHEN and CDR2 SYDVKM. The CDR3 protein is CASSSFTSTGGFSEPQHF. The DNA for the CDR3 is TGTGCCAGCAGTTCCTTTACATCGACAGGGGGCTTTTCAGAGCCCCAGCATTTT. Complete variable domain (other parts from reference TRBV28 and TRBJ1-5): DVKVTQSSRYLVKRTGEKVFLECVQDMDHENMFWYRQDPGLGLRLIYFSYDVKMKEKGDIPEGYSVSREKKERFSLILESASTNQTSMYLCASSSFTSTGGFSEPQHFGDGTRLSIL.

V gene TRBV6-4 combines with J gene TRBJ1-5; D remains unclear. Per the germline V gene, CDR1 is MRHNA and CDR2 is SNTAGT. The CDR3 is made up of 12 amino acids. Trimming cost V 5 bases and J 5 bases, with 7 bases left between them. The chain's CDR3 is CASSYLYQPQHF. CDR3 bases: TGTGCCAGCAGTTACTTGTATCAGCCCCAGCATTTT.

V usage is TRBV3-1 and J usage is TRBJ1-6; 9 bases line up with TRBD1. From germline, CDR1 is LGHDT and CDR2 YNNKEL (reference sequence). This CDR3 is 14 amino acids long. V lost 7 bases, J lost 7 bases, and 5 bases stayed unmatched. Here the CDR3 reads CASTLGQGNSPLHF. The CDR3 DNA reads TGTGCCAGCACCCTGGGACAGGGAAATTCACCCCTCCACTTT.

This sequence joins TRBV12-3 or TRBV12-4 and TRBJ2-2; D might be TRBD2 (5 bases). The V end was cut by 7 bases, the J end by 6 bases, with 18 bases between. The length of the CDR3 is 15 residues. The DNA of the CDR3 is TGTGCCAGCATCGAAAATCGGGGTTTCGCCGGGGAGCTGTTTTTT. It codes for CASIENRGFAGELFF.

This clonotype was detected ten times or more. The CDR3 reads CASMEGRMNTEAFF. The DNA for the CDR3 is TGTGCCAGCATGGAGGGGAGAATGAACACTGAAGCTTTCTTT. V is TRBV27 and J is TRBJ1-1; D possibly corresponds to TRBD1 (5 bases). Germline V lookup: CDR1 MNHEY, CDR2 SMNVEV (reference sequence). The V end was cut by 7 bases, the J end by 0 bases, with 12 bases between. This CDR3 region has 14 residues.

In DNA, the CDR3 is TGTGCCACCCAATCGATCGTTAGCGAGATCACAGATACGCAGTATTTT. Amino acids: CATQSIVSEITDTQYF. The chain uses TRBV12-3 or TRBV12-4 and TRBJ2-3; TRBD2 is a possible D gene (5 bases). This CDR3 has 16 amino acids. Trimming left V 10 bases short and J 2 bases short, with 22 bases between.

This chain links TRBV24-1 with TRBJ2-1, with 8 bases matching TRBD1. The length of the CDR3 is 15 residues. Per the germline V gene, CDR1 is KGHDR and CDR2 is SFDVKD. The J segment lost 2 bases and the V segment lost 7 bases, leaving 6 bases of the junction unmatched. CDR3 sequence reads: CATSSTGGPYNEQFF. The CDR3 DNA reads TGTGCCACCAGCTCAACAGGGGGGCCCTACAATGAGCAGTTCTTC.

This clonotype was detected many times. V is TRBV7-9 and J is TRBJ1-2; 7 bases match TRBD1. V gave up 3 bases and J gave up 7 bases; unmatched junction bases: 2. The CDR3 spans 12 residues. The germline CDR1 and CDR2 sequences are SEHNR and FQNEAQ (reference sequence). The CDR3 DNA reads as TGTGCCAGCAGCTTGGGACAGAGTGGCTACACCTTC. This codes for CASSLGQSGYTF.

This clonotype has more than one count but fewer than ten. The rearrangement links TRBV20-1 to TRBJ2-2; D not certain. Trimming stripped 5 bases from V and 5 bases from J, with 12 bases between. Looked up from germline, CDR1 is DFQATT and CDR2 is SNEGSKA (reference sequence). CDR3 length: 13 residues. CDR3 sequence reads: CSAHDVGTGELFF. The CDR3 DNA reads TGCAGTGCTCACGATGTGGGTACCGGGGAGCTGTTTTTT.